One T cell receptor (beta chain) is described in this entry. Its antigen is not identified. This sample is part of a study of OX40 agonist ivuxolimab in advanced cancers. The overall study: Males comprised roughly four fifths of the group, whose mean age was approximately 61 years (range roughly 23 to 90). Broader study findings: Nonresponders, in some cases, also had low normalized T-cell clonal expansion. On average, CD8+ T cells had more expanded clones than CD4+.

The repertoire was sequenced with immunoSEQ multiplex PCR; TCRdb's copy has only in-frame clones and lacks some. The sample yields about 96,000 clones, about four fifths seen once. Enrollment shut out patients with autoimmune disease history or systemic immunosuppression. The receptor was isolated from an adult with an advanced solid tumor such as melanoma, head and neck, liver or kidney cancer. Material: CD4+ or CD8+ T cells sorted from blood, obtained in a trial of the OX40 agonist ivuxolimab.

CDR3 nucleotides: TGTGCCAGCAGCGTAGCCGGGACAGGGGTAACCGAGCAGTACTTC. Its translation is CASSVAGTGVTEQYF. The rearrangement links TRBV9 to TRBJ2-7; 10 nucleotides line up with TRBD1. In germline, CDR1 is SGDLS, CDR2 YYNGEE. Trimming took 0 bases from V and 6 from J; bases not matched to a gene: 6. The CDR3 sequence is 15 residues long.